These 5 T cell receptor beta chains came from one sample sequenced in a study of monozygotic twins with cystic fibrosis. TCRdb's table, derived via immunoSEQ multiplex PCR, lists solely in-frame clones and lacks some. Here the sample spans 34,000 or so clones, more than 85% being singletons. The sample taken for sequencing was blood. These receptors were collected from a girl aged 2 to 10 with cystic fibrosis.

The gene calls are TRBV4-1 and TRBJ1-1, with 10 bases identical to TRBD1. Per the germline V gene, CDR1 is MGHRA and CDR2 is YSYEKL. Trimming removed 4 bases from V and 4 bases from J; junction bases left unmatched: 9. This CDR3 contains 16 residues. CDR3 in DNA: TGCGCCAGCAGCCCGGCCGGGACAGGGGCGAGCACTGAAGCTTTCTTT. Residues: CASSPAGTGASTEAFF.

The J gene is TRBJ1-4, the V gene TRBV6-1, with a tentative D call TRBD1 (5 bases). This CDR3 spans 15 amino acids. Between the trimmed V and J ends, which lost 0 bases and 4 bases, there was a span of 9 bases. Germline V lookup: CDR1 MNHNS, CDR2 SASEGT. Here the CDR3 reads CASSEAGAINEKLFF. CDR3 coding DNA: TGTGCCAGCAGTGAAGCAGGGGCAATTAATGAAAAACTGTTTTTT.

This chain connects TRBV19 to TRBJ2-2; 8 bases line up with TRBD1. V trimming: 9 bases; J trimming: 4 bases; junction bases outside the gene matches: 7. CDR3 length: 14 residues. The germline gives CDR1 LNHDA, CDR2 SQIVND (reference sequence). CDR3 nucleotide sequence: TGTGCCAGCTCCCGGACAGGGACCACCGGGGAGCTGTTTTTT. Residues: CASSRTGTTGELFF.

This chain connects TRBV2 to TRBJ2-3; the match to TRBD1 covers 9 bases. The CDR3 spans 14 residues. Germline CDR1 is SNHLY and CDR2 is FYNNEI. V was clipped by 5 bases and J by 3 bases; unmatched bases: 3. CDR3 DNA sequence: TGTGCCAGCAGTTCTGGACAGGGGACAGATACGCAGTATTTT. Its translation: CASSSGQGTDTQYF.

V and J are TRBV6-6 and TRBJ2-3; a possible D gene is TRBD1 (5 bases). The germline V and J ends were trimmed by 6 bases and 5 bases, with 12 bases remaining between them. CDR1 is MNHNY, CDR2 SVGAGI, per germline (reference sequence). The CDR3 spans 13 residues. DNA for the CDR3: TGTGCCAGCAGAGGGAAGGGGCAAGATACGCAGTATTTT. Translation gives CASRGKGQDTQYF.